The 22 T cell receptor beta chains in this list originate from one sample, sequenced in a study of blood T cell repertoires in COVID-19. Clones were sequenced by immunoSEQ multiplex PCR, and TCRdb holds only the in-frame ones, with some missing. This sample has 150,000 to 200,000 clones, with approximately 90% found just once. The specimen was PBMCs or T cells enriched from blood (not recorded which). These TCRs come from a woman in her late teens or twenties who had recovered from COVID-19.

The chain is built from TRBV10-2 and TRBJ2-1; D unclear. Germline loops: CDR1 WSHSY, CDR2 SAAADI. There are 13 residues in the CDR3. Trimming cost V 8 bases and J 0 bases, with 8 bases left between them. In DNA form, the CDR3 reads TGCGCCAGCCGTACCAGCTCCTACAATGAGCAGTTCTTC. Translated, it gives CASRTSSYNEQFF.

CDR3 amino acids: CASSVEPGGAEAFF. CDR3 nucleotides: TGTGCCAGCAGCGTAGAGCCAGGGGGAGCTGAAGCTTTCTTT. The chain recombines TRBV9 with TRBJ1-1; 7 bases map to TRBD1. In germline, CDR1 is SGDLS, CDR2 YYNGEE. The CDR3 has 14 amino acids. V shed 0 bases, J shed 6 bases, and the junction held 5 bases outside the gene matches.

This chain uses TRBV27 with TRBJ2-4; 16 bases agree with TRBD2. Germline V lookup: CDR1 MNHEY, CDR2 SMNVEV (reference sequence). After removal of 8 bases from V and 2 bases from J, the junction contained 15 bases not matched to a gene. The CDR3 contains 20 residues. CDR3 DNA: TGTGCCAGCCATTCCGGGACTAGCGGGAGGGCGATCCCAACCAAAAACATTCAGTACTTC. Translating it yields CASHSGTSGRAIPTKNIQYF.

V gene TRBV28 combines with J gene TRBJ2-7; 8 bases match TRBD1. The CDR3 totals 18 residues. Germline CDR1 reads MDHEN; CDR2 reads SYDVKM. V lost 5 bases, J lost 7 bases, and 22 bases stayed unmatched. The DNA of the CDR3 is TGTGCCAGCAGTCCGTTGGGAAGAGCGAGTGACAGGGGAGAAGAGCAGTACTTC. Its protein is CASSPLGRASDRGEEQYF.

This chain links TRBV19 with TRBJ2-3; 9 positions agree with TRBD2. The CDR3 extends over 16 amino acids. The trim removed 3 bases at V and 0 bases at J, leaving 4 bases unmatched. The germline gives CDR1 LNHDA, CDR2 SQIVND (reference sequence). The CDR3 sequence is CASSIQLAGSTDTQYF. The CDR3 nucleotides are TGTGCCAGTAGTATTCAACTAGCGGGTAGCACAGATACGCAGTATTTT.

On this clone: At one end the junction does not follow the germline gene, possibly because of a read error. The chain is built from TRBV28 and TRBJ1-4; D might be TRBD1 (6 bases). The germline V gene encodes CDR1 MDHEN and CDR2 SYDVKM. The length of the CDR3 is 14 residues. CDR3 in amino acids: CANSSGQQNEKLFF. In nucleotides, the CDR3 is TGTGCCAACAGTTCTGGACAGCAGAATGAAAAACTGTTTTTT.

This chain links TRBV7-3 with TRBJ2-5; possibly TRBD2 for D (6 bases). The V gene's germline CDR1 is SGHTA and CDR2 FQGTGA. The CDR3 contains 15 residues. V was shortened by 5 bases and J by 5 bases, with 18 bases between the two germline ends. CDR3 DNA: TGTGCCAGCAGCCCCTCTGGCGGGGCTGGGGAGACCCAGTACTTC. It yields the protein CASSPSGGAGETQYF.

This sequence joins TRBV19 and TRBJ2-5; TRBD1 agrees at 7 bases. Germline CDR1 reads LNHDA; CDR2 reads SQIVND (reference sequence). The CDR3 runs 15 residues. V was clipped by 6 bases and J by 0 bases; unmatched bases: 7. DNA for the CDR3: TGTGCCAGTAGCCTTGGGACAGACGACCAAGAGACCCAGTACTTC. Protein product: CASSLGTDDQETQYF.

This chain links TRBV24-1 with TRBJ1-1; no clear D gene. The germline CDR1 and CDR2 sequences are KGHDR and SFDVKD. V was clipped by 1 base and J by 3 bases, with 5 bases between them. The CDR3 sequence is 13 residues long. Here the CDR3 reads CATSDFSHTEAFF. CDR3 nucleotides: TGTGCCACCAGTGATTTTAGTCACACTGAAGCTTTCTTT.

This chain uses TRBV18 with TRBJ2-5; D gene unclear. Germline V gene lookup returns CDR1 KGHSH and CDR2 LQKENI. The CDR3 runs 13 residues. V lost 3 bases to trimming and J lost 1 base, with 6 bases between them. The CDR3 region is CASSPVAQETQYF. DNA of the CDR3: TGTGCCAGCTCACCCGTGGCCCAAGAGACCCAGTACTTC. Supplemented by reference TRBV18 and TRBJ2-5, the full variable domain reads NAGVMQNPRHLVRRRGQEARLRCSPMKGHSHVYWYRQLPEEGLKFMVYLQKENIIDESGMPKERFSAEFPKEGPSILRIQQVVRGDSAAYFCASSPVAQETQYFGPGTRLLVL.

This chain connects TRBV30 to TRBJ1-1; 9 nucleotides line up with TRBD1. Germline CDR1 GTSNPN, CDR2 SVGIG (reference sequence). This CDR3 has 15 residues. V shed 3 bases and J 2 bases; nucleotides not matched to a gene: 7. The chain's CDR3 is CAWSHMGQGNTEAFF. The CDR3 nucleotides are TGTGCCTGGAGCCATATGGGACAGGGAAACACTGAAGCTTTCTTT.

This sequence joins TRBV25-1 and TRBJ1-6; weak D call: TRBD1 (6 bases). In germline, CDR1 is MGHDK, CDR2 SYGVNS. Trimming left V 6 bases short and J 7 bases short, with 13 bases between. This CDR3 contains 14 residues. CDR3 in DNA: TGTGCCAGCAGGGCCACAGGGCTCAATTCACCCCTCCACTTT. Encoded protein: CASRATGLNSPLHF.

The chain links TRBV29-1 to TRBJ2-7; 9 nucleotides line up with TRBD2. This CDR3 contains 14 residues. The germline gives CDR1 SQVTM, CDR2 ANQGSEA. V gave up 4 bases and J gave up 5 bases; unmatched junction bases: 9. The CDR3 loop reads CSVGEVSGSDEQYF. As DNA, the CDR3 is TGCAGCGTTGGAGAGGTTAGCGGGAGCGACGAGCAGTACTTC.

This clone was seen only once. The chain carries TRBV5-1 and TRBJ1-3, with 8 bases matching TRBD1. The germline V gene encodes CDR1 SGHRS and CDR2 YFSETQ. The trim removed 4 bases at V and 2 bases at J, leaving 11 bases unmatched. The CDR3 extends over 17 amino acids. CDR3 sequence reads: CASSRPVSGGTGNTIYF. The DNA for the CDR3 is TGCGCCAGCAGCCGGCCAGTTTCAGGGGGCACTGGAAACACCATATATTTT.

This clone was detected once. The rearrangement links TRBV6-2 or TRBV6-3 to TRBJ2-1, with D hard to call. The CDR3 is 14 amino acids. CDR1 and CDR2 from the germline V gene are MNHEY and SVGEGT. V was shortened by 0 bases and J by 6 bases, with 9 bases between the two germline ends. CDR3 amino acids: CASSYSRGGNEQFF. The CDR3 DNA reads TGTGCCAGCAGTTACTCGAGAGGTGGCAATGAGCAGTTCTTC.

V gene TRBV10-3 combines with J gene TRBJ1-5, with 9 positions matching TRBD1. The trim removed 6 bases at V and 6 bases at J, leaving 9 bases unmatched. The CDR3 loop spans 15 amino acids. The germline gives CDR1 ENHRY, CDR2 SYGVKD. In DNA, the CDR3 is TGTGCCATCAGCGGAACGGGACAGGGCGGTCAGCCCCAGCATTTT. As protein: CAISGTGQGGQPQHF.

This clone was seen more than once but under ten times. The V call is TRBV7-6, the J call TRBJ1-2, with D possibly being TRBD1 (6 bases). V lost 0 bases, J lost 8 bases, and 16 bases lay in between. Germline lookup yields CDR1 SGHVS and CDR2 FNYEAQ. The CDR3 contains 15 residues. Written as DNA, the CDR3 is TGTGCCAGCAGCTTAGCGCCGACAGGCACAGGGGGCTACACCTTC. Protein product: CASSLAPTGTGGYTF.

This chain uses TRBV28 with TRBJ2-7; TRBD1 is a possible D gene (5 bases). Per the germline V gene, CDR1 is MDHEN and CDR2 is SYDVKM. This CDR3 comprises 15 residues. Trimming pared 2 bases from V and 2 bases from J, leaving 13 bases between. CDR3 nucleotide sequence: TGTGCCAGCAGTTTAGTGGGCGCAGGGACCTACGAGCAGTACTTC. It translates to CASSLVGAGTYEQYF.

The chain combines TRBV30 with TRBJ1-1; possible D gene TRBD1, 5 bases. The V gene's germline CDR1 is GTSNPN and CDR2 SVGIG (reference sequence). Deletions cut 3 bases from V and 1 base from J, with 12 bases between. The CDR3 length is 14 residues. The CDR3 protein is CAWRQGRRNTEAFF. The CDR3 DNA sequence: TGTGCCTGGAGGCAGGGAAGGAGGAACACTGAAGCTTTCTTT.

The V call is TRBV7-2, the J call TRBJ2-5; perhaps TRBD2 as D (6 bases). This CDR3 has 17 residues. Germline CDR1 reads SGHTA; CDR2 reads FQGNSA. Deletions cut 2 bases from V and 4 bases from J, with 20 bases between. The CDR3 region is CASSLRSSYRGLETQYF. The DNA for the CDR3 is TGTGCCAGCAGCTTAAGGTCTTCTTATCGGGGGTTAGAGACCCAGTACTTC.

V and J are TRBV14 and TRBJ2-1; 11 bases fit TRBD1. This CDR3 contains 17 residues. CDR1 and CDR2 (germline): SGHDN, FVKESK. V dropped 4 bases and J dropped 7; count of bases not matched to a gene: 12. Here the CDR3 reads CASSRGLGQGAWNEQFF. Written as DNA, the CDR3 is TGTGCCAGCAGCCGGGGTCTCGGACAGGGGGCATGGAATGAGCAGTTCTTC.

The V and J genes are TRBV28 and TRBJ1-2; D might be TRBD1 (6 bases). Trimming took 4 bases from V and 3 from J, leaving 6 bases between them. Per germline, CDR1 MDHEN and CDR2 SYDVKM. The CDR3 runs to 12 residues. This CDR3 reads CASSSGDYGYTF. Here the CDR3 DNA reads TGTGCCAGCAGTTCAGGGGACTATGGCTACACCTTC.